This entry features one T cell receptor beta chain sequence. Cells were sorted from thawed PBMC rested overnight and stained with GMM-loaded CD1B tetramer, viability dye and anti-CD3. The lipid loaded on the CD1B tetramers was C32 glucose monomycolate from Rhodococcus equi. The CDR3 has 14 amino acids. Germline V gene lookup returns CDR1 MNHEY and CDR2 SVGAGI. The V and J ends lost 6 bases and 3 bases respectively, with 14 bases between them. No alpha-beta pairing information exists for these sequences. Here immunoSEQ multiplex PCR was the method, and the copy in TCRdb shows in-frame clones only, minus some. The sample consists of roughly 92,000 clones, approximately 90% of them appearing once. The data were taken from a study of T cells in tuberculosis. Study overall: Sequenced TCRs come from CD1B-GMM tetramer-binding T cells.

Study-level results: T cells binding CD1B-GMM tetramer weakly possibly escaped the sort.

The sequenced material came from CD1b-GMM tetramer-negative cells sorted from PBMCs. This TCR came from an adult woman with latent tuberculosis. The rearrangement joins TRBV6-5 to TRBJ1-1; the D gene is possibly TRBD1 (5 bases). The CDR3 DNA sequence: TGTGCCAGCAGCCTGGGAGGGGAGGACACTGAAGCTTTCTTT. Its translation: CASSLGGEDTEAFF.